The 2 T cell receptor beta chains below come from one sample, sequenced in a study of T cells in Graves' hyperthyroidism and ophthalmopathy. RNA transcripts provided the source from which TCR beta CDR3 regions were amplified. First-round RT-PCR of the TCR CDR3 relied on the HTBI primer set. TCRdb reprocessed the multiplex PCR reads with MiXCR, giving one entry per CDR3 protein. The table shows roughly 380,000 distinct CDR3 sequences, with about 13% occurring only once. The sample was blood. The receptors here all came from a young man with Graves' hyperthyroidism that later progressed to Graves' ophthalmopathy.

The rearrangement joins TRBV3-1 to TRBJ1-5; D is unresolved. CDR3 length: 13 residues. Germline V gives CDR1 LGHDT, CDR2 YNNKEL (reference sequence). Trimming removed 4 bases from V and 6 bases from J, with 10 bases in between. CDR3 sequence reads: CASSPTVVQPQHF. CDR3 DNA: TGTGCCAGCAGCCCCACAGTGGTTCAGCCCCAGCATTTT.

This clonotype was observed many times. V and J are TRBV6-2 or TRBV6-3 and TRBJ2-1, with D perhaps TRBD1 (6 bases). V lost 2 bases and J 5 bases, leaving 7 bases between the germline ends. Germline CDR1 is MNHEY and CDR2 is SVGEGT. The CDR3 has 13 residues. The CDR3 reads CASSYGDNNEQFF. The CDR3 nucleotides read TGTGCCAGCAGTTACGGGGACAACAATGAGCAGTTCTTC.